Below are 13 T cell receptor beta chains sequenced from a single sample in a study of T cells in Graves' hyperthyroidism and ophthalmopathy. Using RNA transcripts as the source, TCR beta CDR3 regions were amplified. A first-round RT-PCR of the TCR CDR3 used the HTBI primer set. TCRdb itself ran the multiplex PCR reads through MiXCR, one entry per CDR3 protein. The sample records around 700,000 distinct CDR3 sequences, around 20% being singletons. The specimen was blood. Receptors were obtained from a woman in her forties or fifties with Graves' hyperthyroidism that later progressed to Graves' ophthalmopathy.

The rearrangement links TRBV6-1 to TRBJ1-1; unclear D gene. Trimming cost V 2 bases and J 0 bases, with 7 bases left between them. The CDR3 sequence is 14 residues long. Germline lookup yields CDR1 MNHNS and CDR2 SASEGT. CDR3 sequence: CASSEQSMNTEAFF. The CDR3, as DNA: TGTGCCAGCAGTGAACAGAGCATGAACACTGAAGCTTTCTTT.

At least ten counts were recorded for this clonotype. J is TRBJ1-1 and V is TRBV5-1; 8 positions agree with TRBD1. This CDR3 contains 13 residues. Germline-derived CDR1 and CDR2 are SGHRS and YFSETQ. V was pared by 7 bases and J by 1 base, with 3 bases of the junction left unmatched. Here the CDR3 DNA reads TGCGCCAGCCGACAGGGGCGGAACACTGAAGCTTTCTTT. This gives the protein CASRQGRNTEAFF.

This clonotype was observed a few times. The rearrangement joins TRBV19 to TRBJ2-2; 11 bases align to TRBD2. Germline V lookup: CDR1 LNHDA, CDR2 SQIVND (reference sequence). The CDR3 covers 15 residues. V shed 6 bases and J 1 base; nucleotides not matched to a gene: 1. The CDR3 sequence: CASRTSGENTGELFF. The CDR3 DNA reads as TGTGCCAGTAGGACTAGCGGGGAGAACACCGGGGAGCTGTTTTTT.

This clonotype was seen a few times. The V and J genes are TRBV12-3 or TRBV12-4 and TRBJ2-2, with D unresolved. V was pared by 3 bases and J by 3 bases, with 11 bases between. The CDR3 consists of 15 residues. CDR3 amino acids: CASSFVGTYTGELFF. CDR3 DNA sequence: TGTGCCAGCAGTTTCGTCGGCACCTACACCGGGGAGCTGTTTTTT.

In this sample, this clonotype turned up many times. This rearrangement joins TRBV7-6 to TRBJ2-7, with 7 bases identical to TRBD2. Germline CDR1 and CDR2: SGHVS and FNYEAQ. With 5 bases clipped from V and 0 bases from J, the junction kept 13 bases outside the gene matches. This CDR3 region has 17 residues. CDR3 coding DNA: TGTGCCAGCAGCCCCAAAACCGGGACTATAAACTCCTACGAGCAGTACTTC. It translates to CASSPKTGTINSYEQYF.

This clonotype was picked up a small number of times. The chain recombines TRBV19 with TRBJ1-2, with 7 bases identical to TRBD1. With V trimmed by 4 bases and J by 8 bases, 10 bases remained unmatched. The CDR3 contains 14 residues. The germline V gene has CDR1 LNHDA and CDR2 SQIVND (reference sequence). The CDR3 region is CASSSNEGARGYTF. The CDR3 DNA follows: TGTGCCAGTAGTAGCAACGAGGGGGCGCGAGGCTACACCTTC.

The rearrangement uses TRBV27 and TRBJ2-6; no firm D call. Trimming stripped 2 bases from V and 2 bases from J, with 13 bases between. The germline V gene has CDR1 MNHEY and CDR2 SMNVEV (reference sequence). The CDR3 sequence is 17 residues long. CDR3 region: CASSLETGLPGANVLTF. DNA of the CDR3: TGTGCCAGCAGTTTAGAAACGGGCCTCCCTGGGGCCAACGTCCTGACTTTC.

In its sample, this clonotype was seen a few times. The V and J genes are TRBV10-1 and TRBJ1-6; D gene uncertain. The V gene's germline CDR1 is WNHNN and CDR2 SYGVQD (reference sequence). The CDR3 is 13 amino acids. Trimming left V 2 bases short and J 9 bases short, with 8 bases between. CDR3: CASSEDGISPLHF. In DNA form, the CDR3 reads TGCGCCAGCAGTGAGGATGGGATTTCACCCCTCCACTTT.

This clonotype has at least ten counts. Written as DNA, the CDR3 is TGCAGTGCCGAACTGGACAGGGTGGGAGAGACCCAGTACTTC. This gives the protein CSAELDRVGETQYF. The chain uses TRBV20-1 and TRBJ2-5, with TRBD1 identical over 8 bases. The CDR3 is 14 residues long. The V segment lost 6 bases and the J segment 4 bases; nucleotides outside the gene matches: 10. Germline-derived CDR1 and CDR2 are DFQATT and SNEGSKA (reference sequence).

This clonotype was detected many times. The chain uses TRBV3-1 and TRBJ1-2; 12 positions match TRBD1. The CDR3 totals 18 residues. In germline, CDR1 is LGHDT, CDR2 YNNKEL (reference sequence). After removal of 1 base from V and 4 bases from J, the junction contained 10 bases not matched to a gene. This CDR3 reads CASSQGVRDRGPFYGYTF. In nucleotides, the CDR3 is TGTGCCAGCAGCCAAGGAGTACGGGACAGGGGGCCTTTCTATGGCTACACCTTC.

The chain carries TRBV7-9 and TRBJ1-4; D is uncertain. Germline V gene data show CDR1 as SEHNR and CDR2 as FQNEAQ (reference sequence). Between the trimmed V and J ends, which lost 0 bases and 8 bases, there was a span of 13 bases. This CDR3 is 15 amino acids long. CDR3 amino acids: CASSLARGSDEKLFF. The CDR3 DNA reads TGTGCCAGCAGCTTAGCAAGAGGGTCGGACGAAAAACTGTTTTTT. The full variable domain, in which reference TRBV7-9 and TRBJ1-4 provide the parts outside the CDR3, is DTGVSQNPRHKITKRGQNVTFRCDPISEHNRLYWYRQTLGQGPEFLTYFQNEAQLEKSRLLSDRFSAERPKGSFSTLEIQRTEQGDSAMYLCASSLARGSDEKLFFGSGTQLSVL.

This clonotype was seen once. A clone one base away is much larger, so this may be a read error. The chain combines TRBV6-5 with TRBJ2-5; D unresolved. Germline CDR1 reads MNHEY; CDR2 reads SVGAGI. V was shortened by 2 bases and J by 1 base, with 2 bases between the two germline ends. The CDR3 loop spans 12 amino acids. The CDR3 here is CASSYAQETQYF. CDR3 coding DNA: TGTGCCAGCAGTTACGCCCAAGAGACCCAGTACTTC.

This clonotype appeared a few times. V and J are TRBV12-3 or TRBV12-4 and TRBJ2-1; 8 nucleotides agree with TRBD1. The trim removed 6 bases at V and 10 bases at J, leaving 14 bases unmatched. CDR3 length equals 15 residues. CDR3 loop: CASSQLRTGTREQFF. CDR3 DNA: TGTGCCAGCAGCCAACTAAGGACAGGGACCAGAGAGCAGTTCTTC.